The sequence of this TCR beta chain was determined in a study of cytomegalovirus exposure and HLA in healthy donors. PCR amplification relied on 60 Vbeta primers (plus 13 Jbeta primers). This table comes from immunoSEQ multiplex PCR, and its TCRdb copy is limited to in-frame clones, with some not included. The sample has 70,000 to 95,000 clones; roughly 80% are singletons. V was clipped by 4 bases and J by 0 bases; unmatched bases: 5. The CDR3 runs 15 residues. Looked up from germline, CDR1 is SGHNT and CDR2 is YYREEE (reference sequence). V gene TRBV5-4 combines with J gene TRBJ1-1, with 8 bases fitting TRBD1. The sequenced sample was PBMCs. This clonotype originated in a man between 25 and 39 years old in good health and CMV-seropositive. Here the CDR3 DNA reads TGTGCCAGCAGCAAGTGGACAGGGATGAACACTGAAGCTTTCTTT. Encoded protein: CASSKWTGMNTEAFF.